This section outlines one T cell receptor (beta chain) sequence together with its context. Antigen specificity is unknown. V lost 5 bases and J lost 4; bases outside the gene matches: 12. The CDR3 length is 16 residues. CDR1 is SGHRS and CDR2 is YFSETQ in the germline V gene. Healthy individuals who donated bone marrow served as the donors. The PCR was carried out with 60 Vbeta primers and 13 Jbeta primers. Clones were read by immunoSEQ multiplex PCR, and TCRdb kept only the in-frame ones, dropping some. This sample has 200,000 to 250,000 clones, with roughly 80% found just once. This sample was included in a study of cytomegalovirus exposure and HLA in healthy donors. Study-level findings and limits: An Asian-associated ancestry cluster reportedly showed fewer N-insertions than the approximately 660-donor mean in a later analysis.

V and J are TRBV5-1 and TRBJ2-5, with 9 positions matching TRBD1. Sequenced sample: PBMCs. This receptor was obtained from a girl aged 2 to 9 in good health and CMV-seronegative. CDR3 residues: CASREGQGGLLETQYF. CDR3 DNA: TGCGCCAGCAGAGAGGGACAGGGTGGGTTATTAGAGACCCAGTACTTC.